The T cell receptor (beta chain) under discussion was sequenced for a study of T cells of healthy individuals. This clonotype was recorded at least ten times. This CDR3 contains 17 residues. The V segment lost 2 bases and the J segment 2 bases; nucleotides outside the gene matches: 12. Germline CDR1 is SNHLY and CDR2 is FYNNEI. TCRdb re-called the 5' RACE reads with MiXCR, one entry per CDR3 protein. The sample includes 45,000 to 60,000 distinct CDR3 sequences, roughly 14% seen only once; the top ten take about 16%. The clonotype originates from a human donor in good health. The V and J genes are TRBV2 and TRBJ2-7; 7 nucleotides agree with TRBD2. The CDR3 loop reads CASSEFEGAGTTYEQYF. In DNA form, the CDR3 reads TGTGCCAGCAGTGAATTTGAAGGAGCGGGGACTACCTACGAGCAGTACTTC.